The subject of this entry is one T cell receptor beta chain. Its antigen is undetermined. The sample originates from a study of STAT5B mutations in CD4+ large granular lymphocyte leukemia. Study summary: Anti-CD4 microbead selection came after CD8+ cell depletion in cryopreserved samples.

Study conclusions and caveats: TRBV06-family usage was enriched in top patient clones (8/27) versus controls (2/35).

TCRdb's table, derived via immunoSEQ multiplex PCR, lists solely in-frame clones and lacks some. The profile covers 5,000 or so clones, with 88% appearing a single time and more than 70% taken by the ten largest. V was cut by 6 bases and J by 3 bases, with 27 bases left in between. This CDR3 is built from 20 residues. The germline V gene has CDR1 MNHEY and CDR2 SMNVEV (reference sequence). Recruitment of CD4+ T-LGLL patients was in Padova, Helsinki and Shinshu. The clonotype originates from a man aged 35-49 years with CD4+ T-cell large granular lymphocyte leukemia. The J gene is TRBJ1-6, the V gene TRBV27; D not resolved. Sequenced material: PBMCs. The CDR3 loop reads CASRTSSGGYLRFYNSPLHF. The CDR3 DNA sequence: TGTGCCAGCAGAACCTCGTCGGGTGGATATTTGAGATTCTATAATTCACCCCTCCACTTT.